One sample yielded the 5 T cell receptor beta chains listed below, sequenced in a study of blood T cell repertoires in COVID-19. Profiling relied on immunoSEQ multiplex PCR, and the TCRdb table lists in-frame clones only, not all of them. Counted here are under 200,000 clones, roughly 84% occurring once; the ten biggest clones make up around 13%. Sequenced sample: peripheral blood. All receptors come from a woman aged 65 to 85 with COVID-19, enrolled during active disease.

This clone was observed a handful of times. This sequence joins TRBV6-5 and TRBJ1-2; D perhaps matches TRBD1 (6 bases). CDR3 length equals 13 residues. V was pared by 5 bases and J by 4 bases, with 11 bases between. Per germline, CDR1 MNHEY and CDR2 SVGAGI. The CDR3 nucleotides are TGTGCCAGCAGTAGACAGGTGCTCTATGGCTACACCTTC. Residues: CASSRQVLYGYTF.

The chain couples TRBV10-2 to TRBJ1-6; D is uncertain. CDR1 is WSHSY, CDR2 SAAADI, per germline. V dropped 6 bases and J dropped 7 bases, with 19 bases sitting between them. The CDR3 spans 16 residues. The CDR3 DNA sequence: TGCGCCAGCAGCGTTTCCTTGGGAGGGAACAATTCACCCCTCCACTTT. The encoded protein is CASSVSLGGNNSPLHF.

The chain recombines TRBV19 with TRBJ2-1; 12 nucleotides agree with TRBD2. V lost 2 bases to trimming and J lost 3 bases; unmatched junction nucleotides: 5. The CDR3 totals 17 residues. Germline V gene data show CDR1 as LNHDA and CDR2 as SQIVND (reference sequence). The CDR3 DNA is TGTGCCAGTAGTATAAGTGGACTAGCGGGGATCTACAATGAGCAGTTCTTC. This encodes CASSISGLAGIYNEQFF.

The J gene is TRBJ1-2, the V gene TRBV28; 7 bases agree with TRBD1. Losses at the gene ends were 3 bases for V and 8 bases for J; bases not matched to a gene: 12. Germline lookup yields CDR1 MDHEN and CDR2 SYDVKM. The CDR3 contains 15 residues. DNA of the CDR3: TGTGCCAGCAGTTTTGGACAGGTTAAAACTGTAGGCTACACCTTC. Translating it yields CASSFGQVKTVGYTF.

V gene TRBV6-4 combines with J gene TRBJ1-5, with D possibly TRBD1 on 6 matching bases. The CDR3 length is 17 residues. Trimming removed 0 bases from V and 2 bases from J, with 14 bases in between. Looked up from germline, CDR1 is MRHNA and CDR2 is SNTAGT. CDR3 in amino acids: CASSDSSWGQGNQPQHF. CDR3 nucleotides: TGTGCCAGCAGTGACTCGAGTTGGGGGCAGGGCAATCAGCCCCAGCATTTT.